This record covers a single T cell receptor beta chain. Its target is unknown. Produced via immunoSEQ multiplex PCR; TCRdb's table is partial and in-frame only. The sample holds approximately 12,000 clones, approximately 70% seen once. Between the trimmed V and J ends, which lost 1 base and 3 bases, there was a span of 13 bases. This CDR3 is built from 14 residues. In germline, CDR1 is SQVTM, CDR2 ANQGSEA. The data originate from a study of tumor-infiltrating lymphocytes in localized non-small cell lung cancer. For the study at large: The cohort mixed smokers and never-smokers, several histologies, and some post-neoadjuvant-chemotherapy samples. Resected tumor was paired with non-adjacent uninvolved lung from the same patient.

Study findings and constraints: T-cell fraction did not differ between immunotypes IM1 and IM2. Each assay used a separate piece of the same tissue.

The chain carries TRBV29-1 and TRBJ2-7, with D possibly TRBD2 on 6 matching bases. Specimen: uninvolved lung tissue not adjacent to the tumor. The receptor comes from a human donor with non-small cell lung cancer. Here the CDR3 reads CSVEASGPIYEQYF. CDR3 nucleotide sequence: TGCAGCGTTGAAGCCAGCGGGCCAATCTACGAGCAGTACTTC.